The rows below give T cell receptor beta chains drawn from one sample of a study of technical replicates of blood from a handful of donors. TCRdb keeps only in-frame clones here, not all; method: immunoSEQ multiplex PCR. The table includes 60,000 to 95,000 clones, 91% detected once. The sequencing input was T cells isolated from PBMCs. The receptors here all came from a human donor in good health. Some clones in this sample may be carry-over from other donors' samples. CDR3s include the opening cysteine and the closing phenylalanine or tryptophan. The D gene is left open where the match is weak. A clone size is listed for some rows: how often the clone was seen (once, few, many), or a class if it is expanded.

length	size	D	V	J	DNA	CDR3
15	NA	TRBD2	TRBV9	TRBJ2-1	TGTGCCAGCAGCCCAAAGCGGGGGGGCCTTCATGAGCAGTTCTTC	CASSPKRGGLHEQFF
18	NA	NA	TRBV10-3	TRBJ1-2	TGTGCCATCAGTGAGTCTCTAGTCGACAGGACGCATAACTATGGCTACACCTTC	CAISESLVDRTHNYGYTF
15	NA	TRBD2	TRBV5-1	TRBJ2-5	TGCGCCAGCAGCTTGGCGGCTAGCGGGATCGGGACCCAGTACTTC	CASSLAASGIGTQYF
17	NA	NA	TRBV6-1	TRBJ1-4	TGTGCCAGCAGTGAGATAAATGGGTTCAGGGTCGATGAAAAACTGTTTTTT	CASSEINGFRVDEKLFF
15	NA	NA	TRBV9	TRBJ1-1	TGTGCCAGCAGCGTAGCTCCAGGGGCGCTCGGTGAAGCTTTCTTT	CASSVAPGALGEAFF
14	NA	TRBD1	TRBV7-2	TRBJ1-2	TGTGCCAGCAGCCTGGTTCAGGGGGCAGGGGGCTACACCTTC	CASSLVQGAGGYTF
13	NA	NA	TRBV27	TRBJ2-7	TGTGCCAGCAGTTTGAGGCGAACCTACGAGCAGTACTTC	CASSLRRTYEQYF
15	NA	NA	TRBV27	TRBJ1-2	TGTGCCAGCAGTTTGCGAGGGATGTCCGGCTATGGCTACACCTTC	CASSLRGMSGYGYTF
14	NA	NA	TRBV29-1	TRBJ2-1	TGCAGCGTTGAAGCTACGCGTTCCTACAATGAGCAGTTCTTC	CSVEATRSYNEQFF
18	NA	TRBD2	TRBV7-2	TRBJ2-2	TGTGCCAGCAGCGGGGCATCGTTTCCGGGACTAGCGAGCGGGGAGCTGTTTTTT	CASSGASFPGLASGELFF
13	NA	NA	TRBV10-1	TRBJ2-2	TGCGCCAGCAGTGGTTCTCACACCGGGGAGCTGTTTTTT	CASSGSHTGELFF
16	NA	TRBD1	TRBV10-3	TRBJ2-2	TGTGCCACCTTTCCATTTGGGACAGTAAACACCGGGGAGCTGTTTTTT	CATFPFGTVNTGELFF
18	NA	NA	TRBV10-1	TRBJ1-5	TGCGCCAGCAAGGGACAACCTTCCTCTCGGTATAGCAATCAGCCCCAGCATTTT	CASKGQPSSRYSNQPQHF
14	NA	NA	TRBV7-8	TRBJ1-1	TGTGCCAGCAGCCGCACGGGGGGGAACACTGAAGCTTTCTTT	CASSRTGGNTEAFF
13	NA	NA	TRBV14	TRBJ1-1	TGTGCCAGCAGCACGACAGTGAACACTGAAGCTTTCTTT	CASSTTVNTEAFF
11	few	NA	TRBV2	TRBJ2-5	TGTGCCAGCAGCTTCCAAGAGACCCAGTACTTC	CASSFQETQYF
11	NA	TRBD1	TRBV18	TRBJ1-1	TGTGCCAGCTCACCGGGGACAGGCATGGACTTT	CASSPGTGMDF
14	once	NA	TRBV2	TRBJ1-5	TGTGCCAGCAGGGAGGGCCTTAGCAATCAGCCCCAGCATTTT	CASREGLSNQPQHF
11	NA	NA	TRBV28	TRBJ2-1	TGTGCCAGCAGTTTAGGGCACAAGCAGTTCTTC	CASSLGHKQFF
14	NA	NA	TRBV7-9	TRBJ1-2	TGTGCCAGCACGACCCAGGGGCCAAACTATGGCTACACCTTC	CASTTQGPNYGYTF
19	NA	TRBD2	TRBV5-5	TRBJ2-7	TGTGCCAGCAGCTTGGCCGCCGGGACTACGTTAACGAGCTCCTACGAGCAGTACTTC	CASSLAAGTTLTSSYEQYF
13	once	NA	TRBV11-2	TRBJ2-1	TGTGCCAGCAGCTTAGAACGGTTCAATGAGCAGTTCTTC	CASSLERFNEQFF
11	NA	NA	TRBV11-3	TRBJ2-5	TGTGCCAGCAGCTCTCAAGAGACCCAGTACTTC	CASSSQETQYF
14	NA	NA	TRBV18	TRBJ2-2	TGTGCCAGCTCACCGGGCACGAACACCGGGGAGCTGTTTTTT	CASSPGTNTGELFF
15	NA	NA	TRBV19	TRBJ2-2	TGTGCCAGTAGGATACTAGGTTCAAACACCGGGGAGCTGTTTTTT	CASRILGSNTGELFF
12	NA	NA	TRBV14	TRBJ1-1	TGTGCCAGCAGCCCCGGGACACTTGAAGCTTTCTTT	CASSPGTLEAFF
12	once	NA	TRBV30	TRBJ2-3	TGTGCCTGGAGTAAGGGGACAGATACGCAGTATTTT	CAWSKGTDTQYF
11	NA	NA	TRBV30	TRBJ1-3	TGTGCCTGGCAAGCGGGAAACACCATATATTTT	CAWQAGNTIYF
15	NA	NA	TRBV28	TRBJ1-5	TGTGCCAGCAGGTCGACAGCTAATAGCAATCAGCCCCAGCATTTT	CASRSTANSNQPQHF
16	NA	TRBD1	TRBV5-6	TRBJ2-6	TGTGCCAGCAGTTTGACAGGGTACTCTGGGGCCAACGTCCTGACTTTC	CASSLTGYSGANVLTF
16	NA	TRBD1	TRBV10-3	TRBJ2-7	TGTGCCATCAGTGAGTCGATAAGGACAGGGACGCGGGAGCAGTACTTC	CAISESIRTGTREQYF
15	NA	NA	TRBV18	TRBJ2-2	TGTGCCAGCTCACCACGCAAAGGGGTGGCCGGGGAGCTGTTTTTT	CASSPRKGVAGELFF